This T cell receptor (beta chain) was captured by sequencing in a study of vaccination effects on CD4 cells after COVID-19. Study-level points and caveats: After vaccination, at late timepoints, clones induced by infection and by vaccine contracted markedly. Early timepoints after infection were absent, and convalescent patients were few in the study.

The CDR3 sequence is 16 residues long. The V and J ends lost 0 bases and 7 bases respectively, with 14 bases between them. Germline V gene lookup returns CDR1 SGHRS and CDR2 YFSETQ. This clone is categorized as large. Its specificity is not known. Prior to sequencing, the ViraFEST assay stimulated PBMC with viral peptide pools, which expanded the antigen-specific CD4+ T cells. Cells that had been cultured for 10 days were the source of isolated CD4+ T cells. Convalescent patients had PCR-confirmed SARS-CoV-2 infection between March and December 2020. The researchers cultured 1.5 million to 2.5 million PBMC per well with 9.5 to 10 IU/ml IL-2 and about 10 ug/ml peptides. On days 3 and 7, fresh IL-2 medium replaced half the medium. Profiling relied on immunoSEQ multiplex PCR, and the TCRdb table lists in-frame clones only, not all of them. The table lists about 19,000 clones, about 74% of them singletons, with about 15% in the top ten.

The TCR sequence derives from a human donor who had a prior SARS-CoV-2 infection. This sample comprised CD4+ T cells from PBMCs cultured with SARS-CoV-2 spike peptides, obtained before COVID-19 vaccination. The chain links TRBV5-1 to TRBJ1-6, with a possible D match to TRBD1 (5 bases). CDR3 residues: CASSLEVAGWNSPLHF. The DNA for the CDR3 is TGCGCCAGCAGCTTGGAAGTCGCAGGGTGGAATTCACCCCTCCACTTT.